The 30 T cell receptor beta chains reported below all come from one sample, sequenced in a study of radiotherapy plus CTLA-4 blockade in lung cancer. This table comes from immunoSEQ multiplex PCR, and its TCRdb copy is limited to in-frame clones, with some not included. The repertoire holds nearly 110,000 clones, with about 85% as singletons. Source: peripheral blood, taken from a patient treated with radiotherapy plus ipilimumab. Source of these receptors: a human donor with non-small cell lung cancer that progressed on radiotherapy plus ipilimumab. Some clones in this sample may be carry-over from other donors' samples.

The V call is TRBV5-1, the J call TRBJ2-5; D perhaps matches TRBD1 (5 bases). Germline V lookup: CDR1 SGHRS, CDR2 YFSETQ. This CDR3 region has 15 residues. V was clipped by 0 bases and J by 0 bases, with 9 bases between them. The chain's CDR3 is CASSLGQSNQETQYF. CDR3 coding DNA: TGCGCCAGCAGCTTGGGACAGTCGAACCAAGAGACCCAGTACTTC.

The rearrangement joins TRBV7-2 to TRBJ2-2; either TRBD1 or TRBD2 may supply D (5 bases each). Trimming took off 0 bases at V and 8 bases at J, with 13 bases between the two ends. Germline CDR1 and CDR2: SGHTA and FQGNSA. This CDR3 region has 15 residues. Here the CDR3 DNA reads TGTGCCAGCAGCTTAGCGTCGGGGCGGACTGGGGAGCTGTTTTTT. The encoded protein is CASSLASGRTGELFF.

The rearrangement joins TRBV18 to TRBJ2-3, with D possibly being TRBD2 (5 bases). The CDR3 covers 18 residues. Trimming left V 2 bases short and J 1 base short, with 19 bases between. From germline, CDR1 is KGHSH and CDR2 LQKENI. In nucleotides, the CDR3 is TGTGCCAGCTCACCAGTCGGCGATTGGACTTTCGGCACAGATACGCAGTATTTT. Protein sequence: CASSPVGDWTFGTDTQYF.

The chain uses TRBV6-5 and TRBJ1-2; 8 positions match TRBD1. CDR3 length: 13 residues. Germline CDR1 is MNHEY and CDR2 is SVGAGI. V lost 6 bases and J lost 8; bases outside the gene matches: 8. CDR3 nucleotides: TGTGCCAGCAGGATAACCACAGGGGGAGGCTACACCTTC. It specifies CASRITTGGGYTF.

The chain has TRBV15 and TRBJ2-1, with D perhaps matching TRBD2 (5 bases). This CDR3 has 15 residues. V was pared by 5 bases and J by 5 bases, with 16 bases between. Germline CDR1 is LNHNV and CDR2 is YYDKDF (reference sequence). CDR3 residues: CATSARQRTHNEQFF. The CDR3 DNA reads TGTGCCACCAGCGCCCGGCAGCGGACTCACAATGAGCAGTTCTTC.

This sequence joins TRBV11-2 and TRBJ2-5; D might be TRBD2 (6 bases). The CDR3 length is 15 residues. Germline V lookup: CDR1 SGHAT, CDR2 FQNNGV. Between the trimmed V and J ends, which lost 2 bases and 5 bases, there was a span of 15 bases. The CDR3 here is CASSLRAGGGETQYF. In DNA, the CDR3 is TGTGCCAGCAGCTTACGGGCAGGTGGAGGGGAGACCCAGTACTTC.

The V gene is TRBV6-6, the J gene TRBJ2-7; 8 bases are shared with TRBD1. Unmatched junction bases numbered 14, after V lost 7 bases and J lost 3 bases. The germline CDR1 and CDR2 sequences are MNHNY and SVGAGI (reference sequence). This CDR3 is 16 amino acids long. The CDR3 loop is CASIPTETGAFYEQYF. CDR3 coding DNA: TGTGCCAGCATTCCAACCGAGACAGGGGCCTTCTACGAGCAGTACTTC.

This clone has only one observation. The chain joins TRBV7-3 to TRBJ2-1, with D uncertain. The V gene's germline CDR1 is SGHTA and CDR2 FQGTGA. The CDR3 spans 13 residues. Trimming removed 1 base at V and 4 bases at J, with 5 bases between. The CDR3 spells CASSLSSYNEQFF. Here the CDR3 DNA reads TGTGCCAGCAGCTTAAGCAGTTACAATGAGCAGTTCTTC.

The chain is built from TRBV4-1 and TRBJ2-3; maybe TRBD2 (5 bases). The CDR3 runs to 15 residues. Germline values: CDR1 MGHRA, CDR2 YSYEKL. V was clipped by 1 base and J by 1 base, with 9 bases between them. The CDR3 reads CASSQAGIRTDTQYF. The CDR3 DNA reads as TGCGCCAGCAGCCAAGCGGGGATCCGCACAGATACGCAGTATTTT.

The chain combines TRBV29-1 with TRBJ2-7; D ambiguous. Germline values: CDR1 SQVTM, CDR2 ANQGSEA. CDR3 length: 13 residues. The germline V and J ends were trimmed by 5 bases and 2 bases, with 13 bases remaining between them. This chain's CDR3 is CSVLKGIAYEQYF. DNA for the CDR3: TGCAGCGTTCTAAAAGGAATCGCCTACGAGCAGTACTTC.

This sequence joins TRBV5-6 and TRBJ1-2; D may be TRBD1 (6 bases). The CDR3 runs to 17 residues. Trimming took off 4 bases at V and 1 base at J, with 20 bases between the two ends. The germline V gene encodes CDR1 SGHDT and CDR2 YYEEEE. The CDR3 loop reads CASSDPTGPEVNYGYTF. DNA for the CDR3: TGTGCCAGCAGCGACCCGACAGGCCCTGAGGTTAACTATGGCTACACCTTC.

The chain has TRBV4-3 and TRBJ2-7, with D hard to call. CDR1 and CDR2 from the germline V gene are LGHNA and YSLEER. The CDR3 is made up of 17 amino acids. V lost 0 bases, J lost 5 bases, and 20 bases lay in between. This CDR3 is CASSQETLGNSPNEQYF. The CDR3 region has the DNA TGCGCCAGCAGCCAAGAAACGTTAGGAAACAGTCCTAACGAGCAGTACTTC.

The chain couples TRBV7-2 to TRBJ2-3, with D tentatively TRBD2 (6 bases). Germline CDR1 reads SGHTA; CDR2 reads FQGNSA. The CDR3 has 18 amino acids. Trimming shortened V by 6 bases and J by 0 bases, and 22 bases separated the two germline ends. The CDR3 here is CASRPGTGRGPSTDTQYF. As DNA, the CDR3 is TGTGCCAGCAGACCGGGGACGGGGCGGGGACCTAGCACAGATACGCAGTATTTT.

The V call is TRBV9, the J call TRBJ1-2; D possibly corresponds to TRBD1 (5 bases). The CDR3 totals 12 residues. Germline CDR1 reads SGDLS; CDR2 reads YYNGEE. The V end lost 10 bases, the J end lost 4 bases, and 14 bases lay between the germline ends. The CDR3 region is CASTGAAYGYTF. The CDR3 DNA reads TGTGCCTCCACCGGGGCAGCCTATGGCTACACCTTC.

A few counts support this clone. The rearrangement joins TRBV4-2 to TRBJ1-2, with D perhaps TRBD1 (6 bases). The CDR3 consists of 16 residues. The germline CDR1 and CDR2 sequences are LGHNA and YNFKEQ. Trimming shortened V by 2 bases and J by 6 bases, and 19 bases separated the two germline ends. CDR3 protein: CASSQTLRGRFHGYTF. CDR3 nucleotide sequence: TGTGCCAGCAGCCAAACCCTCAGGGGAAGGTTCCATGGCTACACCTTC.

The chain carries TRBV29-1 and TRBJ2-5, with a weak D call TRBD2 (6 bases). Trimming removed 4 bases at V and 3 bases at J, with 9 bases between. The germline CDR1 and CDR2 sequences are SQVTM and ANQGSEA. The CDR3 spans 12 residues. The CDR3 loop is CSVGSSEETQYF. CDR3 DNA: TGCAGCGTTGGGTCTAGCGAAGAGACCCAGTACTTC.

This chain connects TRBV7-6 to TRBJ2-2; 7 bases match TRBD1. This CDR3 contains 14 residues. CDR1 and CDR2 from the germline V gene are SGHVS and FNYEAQ. Germline trimming cut 5 bases from V and 6 bases from J; bases unmatched to any gene: 6. This CDR3 is CASSRPQGAGELFF. The CDR3 region has the DNA TGTGCCAGCAGCCGCCCTCAGGGGGCCGGGGAGCTGTTTTTT.

The chain carries TRBV5-1 and TRBJ2-2, with D tentatively TRBD1 (6 bases). The ends were cut back, 4 bases at V and 2 bases at J, with 9 bases in the middle. The germline V gene encodes CDR1 SGHRS and CDR2 YFSETQ. The CDR3 runs to 14 residues. CDR3 sequence (DNA): TGCGCCAGCAGCCAGGACAGAAACACCGGGGAGCTGTTTTTT. Protein product: CASSQDRNTGELFF.

This chain connects TRBV5-1 to TRBJ2-7; TRBD2 might be the D (6 bases). CDR1 and CDR2 from the germline V gene are SGHRS and YFSETQ. CDR3 length: 12 amino acids. The V and J ends lost 4 bases and 6 bases respectively, with 11 bases between them. In nucleotides, the CDR3 is TGCGCCAGCAGCACGTGGGGGGTCGAGCAGTACTTC. Translating gives CASSTWGVEQYF.

The V and J genes are TRBV6-1 and TRBJ2-5; 10 nucleotides align to TRBD2. Germline V gene lookup returns CDR1 MNHNS and CDR2 SASEGT. CDR3 length: 18 residues. V gave up 0 bases and J gave up 4 bases; unmatched junction bases: 11. This CDR3 is CASSEALPASGGGETQYF. The CDR3 nucleotides are TGTGCCAGCAGTGAAGCGCTCCCGGCTAGCGGGGGTGGAGAGACCCAGTACTTC.

The rearrangement links TRBV6-5 to TRBJ1-2; TRBD1 might be the D (5 bases). Germline assignment: CDR1 MNHEY and CDR2 SVGAGI. The CDR3 runs 16 residues. The ends were cut back, 0 bases at V and 7 bases at J, with 18 bases in the middle. CDR3 sequence (DNA): TGTGCCAGCAGTTACTCTAGGGGCAAAAGGGAATTTGGCTACACCTTC. Protein product: CASSYSRGKREFGYTF.

The chain couples TRBV15 to TRBJ2-5; the match to TRBD2 covers 12 bases. The CDR3 has 16 amino acids. Germline V gene data show CDR1 as LNHNV and CDR2 as YYDKDF (reference sequence). Unmatched junction bases numbered 4, after V lost 0 bases and J lost 5 bases. The CDR3 DNA sequence: TGTGCCACCAGCAGAGATCTACTAGCGGGGGGCGAGACCCAGTACTTC. It encodes CATSRDLLAGGETQYF.

This rearrangement joins TRBV19 to TRBJ2-7, with D perhaps matching TRBD2 (6 bases). There are 15 residues in the CDR3. Germline V gene data show CDR1 as LNHDA and CDR2 as SQIVND (reference sequence). V shed 4 bases and J shed 0 bases, with 13 bases lying between them. The CDR3 sequence is CASSSVEGLSYEQYF. CDR3 DNA: TGTGCCAGTAGTAGTGTGGAGGGACTCTCCTACGAGCAGTACTTC. Drawing the rest from reference TRBV19 and TRBJ2-7, the complete variable domain is DGGITQSPKYLFRKEGQNVTLSCEQNLNHDAMYWYRQDPGQGLRLIYYSQIVNDFQKGDIAEGYSVSREKKESFPLTVTSAQKNPTAFYLCASSSVEGLSYEQYFGPGTRLTVT.

The genes are TRBV7-3 and TRBJ2-7; the match to TRBD2 covers 8 bases. The CDR3 spans 13 residues. Germline loops: CDR1 SGHTA, CDR2 FQGTGA. The V segment lost 6 bases and the J segment 7 bases; nucleotides outside the gene matches: 8. The chain's CDR3 is CASSTSGSREQYF. The CDR3 DNA sequence: TGTGCCAGCAGTACCAGCGGGAGTAGAGAGCAGTACTTC.

The V call is TRBV4-1, the J call TRBJ2-7; D gene ambiguous. CDR1 is MGHRA and CDR2 is YSYEKL in the germline V gene. V was clipped by 1 base and J by 0 bases, with 10 bases between them. This CDR3 comprises 15 residues. The CDR3 reads CASSQGLASSYEQYF. The CDR3 nucleotides are TGCGCCAGCAGCCAAGGCTTAGCTAGCTCCTACGAGCAGTACTTC.

The chain recombines TRBV2 with TRBJ1-1; tentative D call: TRBD1 (6 bases). The CDR3 is 12 amino acids. V lost 3 bases and J 9 bases, leaving 11 bases between the germline ends. Germline V lookup: CDR1 SNHLY, CDR2 FYNNEI. The CDR3 nucleotides read TGTGCCAGCAGTGAGGGCCGGGACAAAGCTTTCTTT. Its translation: CASSEGRDKAFF.

The genes are TRBV5-1 and TRBJ2-5; 7 nucleotides match TRBD2. The CDR3 loop spans 17 amino acids. J gave up 0 bases and V 4 bases, and 12 bases lay outside the gene matches. Per germline, CDR1 SGHRS and CDR2 YFSETQ. CDR3 DNA: TGCGCCAGCAGCGCCCTGGGGGGGGTGACATACCAAGAGACCCAGTACTTC. Its translation: CASSALGGVTYQETQYF. Supplemented by reference TRBV5-1 and TRBJ2-5, the full variable domain reads KAGVTQTPRYLIKTRGQQVTLSCSPISGHRSVSWYQQTPGQGLQFLFEYFSETQRNKGNFPGRFSGRQFSNSRSEMNVSTLELGDSALYLCASSALGGVTYQETQYFGPGTRLLVL.

The rearrangement uses TRBV6-4 and TRBJ2-5; 7 bases match TRBD2. The J call may not be correct, given that the DNA end is closer to TRBJ2-7. Germline V gene lookup returns CDR1 MRHNA and CDR2 SNTAGT. The CDR3 extends over 15 amino acids. The DNA of the CDR3 is TGTGCCAGCAGTGACTCGCCGGGAGGCTACTACGAGCAGTACTTC. The encoded protein is CASSDSPGGYYEQYF.

The chain is built from TRBV5-1 and TRBJ1-2; D may be TRBD1 (5 bases). Germline loops: CDR1 SGHRS, CDR2 YFSETQ. There are 14 residues in the CDR3. Trimming took off 4 bases at V and 5 bases at J, with 15 bases between the two ends. The CDR3 sequence is CASSNGPGVYGYTF. Here the CDR3 DNA reads TGCGCCAGCAGCAACGGACCGGGGGTTTATGGCTACACCTTC.

The chain recombines TRBV4-3 with TRBJ2-2; a weak D match, TRBD1 (6 bases). This CDR3 has 16 amino acids. Between the trimmed V and J ends, which lost 0 bases and 2 bases, there was a span of 10 bases. Germline assignment: CDR1 LGHNA and CDR2 YSLEER. CDR3 in DNA: TGCGCCAGCAGCCAAGAAACAGGGACAAACACCGGGGAGCTGTTTTTT. Its protein is CASSQETGTNTGELFF.